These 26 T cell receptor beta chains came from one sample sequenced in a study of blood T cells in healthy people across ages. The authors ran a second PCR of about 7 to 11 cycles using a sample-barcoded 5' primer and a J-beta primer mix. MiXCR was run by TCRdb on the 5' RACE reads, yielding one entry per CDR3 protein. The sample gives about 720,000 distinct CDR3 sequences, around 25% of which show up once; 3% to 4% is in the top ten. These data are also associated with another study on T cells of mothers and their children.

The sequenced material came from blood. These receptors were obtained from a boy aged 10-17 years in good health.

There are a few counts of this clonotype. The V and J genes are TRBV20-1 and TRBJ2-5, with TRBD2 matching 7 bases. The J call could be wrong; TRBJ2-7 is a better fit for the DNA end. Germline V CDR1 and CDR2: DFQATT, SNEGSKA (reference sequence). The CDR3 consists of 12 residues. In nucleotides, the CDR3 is TGCAGTGCTACCGCGGGGGACTACGAGCAGTACTTC. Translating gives CSATAGDYEQYF.

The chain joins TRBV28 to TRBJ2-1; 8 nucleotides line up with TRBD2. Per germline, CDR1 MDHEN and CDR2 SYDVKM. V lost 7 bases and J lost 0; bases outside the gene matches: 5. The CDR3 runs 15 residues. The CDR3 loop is CASISGGTSYNEQFF. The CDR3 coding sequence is TGTGCCAGCATCTCGGGAGGGACCTCCTACAATGAGCAGTTCTTC. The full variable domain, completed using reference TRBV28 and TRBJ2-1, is DVKVTQSSRYLVKRTGEKVFLECVQDMDHENMFWYRQDPGLGLRLIYFSYDVKMKEKGDIPEGYSVSREKKERFSLILESASTNQTSMYLCASISGGTSYNEQFFGPGTRLTVL.

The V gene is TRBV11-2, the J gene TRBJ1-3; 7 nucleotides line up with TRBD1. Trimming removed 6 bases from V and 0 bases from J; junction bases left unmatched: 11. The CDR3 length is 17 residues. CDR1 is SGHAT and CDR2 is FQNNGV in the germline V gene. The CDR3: CASSTQGSSISGNTIYF. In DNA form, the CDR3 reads TGTGCCAGCAGTACACAGGGGTCATCAATCTCTGGAAACACCATATATTTT.

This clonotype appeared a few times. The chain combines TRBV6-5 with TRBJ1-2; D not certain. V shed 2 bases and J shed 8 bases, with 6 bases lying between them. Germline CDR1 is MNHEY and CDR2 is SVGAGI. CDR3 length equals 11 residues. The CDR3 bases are TGTGCCAGCAGTTACGGACGAGGCTACACCTTC. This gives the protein CASSYGRGYTF.

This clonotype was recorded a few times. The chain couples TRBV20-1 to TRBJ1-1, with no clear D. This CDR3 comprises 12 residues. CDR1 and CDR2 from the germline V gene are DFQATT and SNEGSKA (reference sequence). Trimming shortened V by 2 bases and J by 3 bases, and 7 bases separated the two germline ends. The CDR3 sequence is CSARIPYTEAFF. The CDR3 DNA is TGCAGTGCTAGAATCCCTTACACTGAAGCTTTCTTT.

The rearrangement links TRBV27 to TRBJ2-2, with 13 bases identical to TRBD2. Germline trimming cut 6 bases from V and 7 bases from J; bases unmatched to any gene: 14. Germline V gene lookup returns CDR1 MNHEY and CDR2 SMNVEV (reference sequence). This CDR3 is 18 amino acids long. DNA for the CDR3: TGTGCCAGCAGAGGACTAGCGGGAGCGGTCCGTGGGATCGGGGAGCTGTTTTTT. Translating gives CASRGLAGAVRGIGELFF.

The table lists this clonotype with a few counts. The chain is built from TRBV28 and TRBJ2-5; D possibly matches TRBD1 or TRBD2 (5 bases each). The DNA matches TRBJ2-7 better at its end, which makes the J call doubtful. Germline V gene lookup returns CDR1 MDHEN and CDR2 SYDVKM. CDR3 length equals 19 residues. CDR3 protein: CASSQYPGRLGVNSYEQYF. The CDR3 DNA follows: TGTGCCAGCAGCCAGTACCCCGGTAGGTTGGGGGTAAACTCCTACGAGCAGTACTTC.

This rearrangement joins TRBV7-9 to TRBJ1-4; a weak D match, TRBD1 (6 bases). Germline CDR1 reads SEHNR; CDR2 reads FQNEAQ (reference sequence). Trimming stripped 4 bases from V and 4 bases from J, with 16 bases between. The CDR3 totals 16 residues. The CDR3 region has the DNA TGTGCCAGCAGCTCGTCAACAGGGCGGTTTAATGAAAAACTGTTTTTT. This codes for CASSSSTGRFNEKLFF.

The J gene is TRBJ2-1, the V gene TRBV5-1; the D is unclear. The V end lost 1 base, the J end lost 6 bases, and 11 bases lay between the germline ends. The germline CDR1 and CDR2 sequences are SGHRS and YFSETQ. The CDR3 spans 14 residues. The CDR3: CASSLPDGFNEQFF. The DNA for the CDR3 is TGCGCCAGCAGCTTGCCCGACGGGTTCAATGAGCAGTTCTTC.

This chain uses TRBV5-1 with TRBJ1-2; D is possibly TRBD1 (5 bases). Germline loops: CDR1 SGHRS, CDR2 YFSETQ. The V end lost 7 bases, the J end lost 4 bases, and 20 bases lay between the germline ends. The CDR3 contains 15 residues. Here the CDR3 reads CASSLEGAVSYGYTF. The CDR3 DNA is TGCGCCAGCTCCCTGGAAGGGGCGGTTTCCTATGGCTACACCTTC.

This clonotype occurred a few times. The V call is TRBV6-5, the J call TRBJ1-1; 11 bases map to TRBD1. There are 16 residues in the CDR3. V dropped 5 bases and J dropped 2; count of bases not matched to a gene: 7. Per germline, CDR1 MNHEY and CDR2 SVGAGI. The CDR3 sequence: CASSRRGTGGNTEAFF. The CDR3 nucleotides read TGTGCCAGCAGTAGACGGGGGACAGGGGGTAACACTGAAGCTTTCTTT.

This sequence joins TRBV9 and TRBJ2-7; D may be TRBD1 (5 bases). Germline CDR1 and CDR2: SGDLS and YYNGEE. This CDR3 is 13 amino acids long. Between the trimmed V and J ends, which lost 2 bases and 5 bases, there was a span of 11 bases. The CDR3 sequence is CASSVQGSNEQYF. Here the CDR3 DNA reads TGTGCCAGCAGCGTTCAGGGTTCCAACGAGCAGTACTTC.

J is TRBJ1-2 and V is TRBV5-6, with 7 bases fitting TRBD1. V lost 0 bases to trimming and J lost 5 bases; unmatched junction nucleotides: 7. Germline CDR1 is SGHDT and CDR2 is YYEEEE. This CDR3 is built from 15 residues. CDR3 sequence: CASSLAKGAGYGYTF. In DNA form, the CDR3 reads TGTGCCAGCAGCTTGGCCAAGGGGGCGGGTTATGGCTACACCTTC.

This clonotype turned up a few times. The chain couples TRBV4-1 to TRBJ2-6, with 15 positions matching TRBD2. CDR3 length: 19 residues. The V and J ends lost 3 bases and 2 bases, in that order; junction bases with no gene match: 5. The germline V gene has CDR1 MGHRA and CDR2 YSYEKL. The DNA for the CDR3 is TGCGCCAGCAGCCACCCGGGACTAGCGGGAGGAGCTGGGGCCAACGTCCTGACTTTC. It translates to CASSHPGLAGGAGANVLTF.

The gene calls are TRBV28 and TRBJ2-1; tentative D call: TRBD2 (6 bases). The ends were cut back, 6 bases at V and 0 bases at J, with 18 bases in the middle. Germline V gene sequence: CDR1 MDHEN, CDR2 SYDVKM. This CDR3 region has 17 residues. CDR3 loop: CASSPGSWGDSYNEQFF. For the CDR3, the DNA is TGTGCCAGCAGCCCAGGATCGTGGGGGGACTCCTACAATGAGCAGTTCTTC.

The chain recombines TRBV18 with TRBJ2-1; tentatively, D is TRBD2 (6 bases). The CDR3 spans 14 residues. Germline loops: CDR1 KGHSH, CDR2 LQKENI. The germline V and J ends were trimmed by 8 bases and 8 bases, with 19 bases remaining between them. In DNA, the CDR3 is TGTGCCAGCCGCCAGATCGCGACGGGGGATGAGCAGTTCTTC. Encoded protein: CASRQIATGDEQFF.

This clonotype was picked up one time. CDR3 protein: CASKNLMYTEAFF. As DNA, the CDR3 is TGTGCCAGCAAGAATCTGATGTACACTGAAGCTTTCTTT. This chain links TRBV6-5 with TRBJ1-1; D gene uncertain. V was cut by 7 bases and J by 3 bases, with 12 bases left in between. Germline V gene data show CDR1 as MNHEY and CDR2 as SVGAGI. CDR3 length: 13 residues.

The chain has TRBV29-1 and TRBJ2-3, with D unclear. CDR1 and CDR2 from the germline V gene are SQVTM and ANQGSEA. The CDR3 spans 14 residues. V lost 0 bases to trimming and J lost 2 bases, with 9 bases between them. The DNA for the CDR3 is TGCAGCGTTGAAGATCAGCTCCCCACAGATACGCAGTATTTT. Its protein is CSVEDQLPTDTQYF.

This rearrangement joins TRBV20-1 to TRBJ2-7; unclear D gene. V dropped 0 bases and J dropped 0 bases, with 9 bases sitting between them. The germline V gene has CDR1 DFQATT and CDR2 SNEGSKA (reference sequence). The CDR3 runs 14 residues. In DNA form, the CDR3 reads TGCAGTGCTAGAGACCCGACCAACTCCTACGAGCAGTACTTC. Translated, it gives CSARDPTNSYEQYF.

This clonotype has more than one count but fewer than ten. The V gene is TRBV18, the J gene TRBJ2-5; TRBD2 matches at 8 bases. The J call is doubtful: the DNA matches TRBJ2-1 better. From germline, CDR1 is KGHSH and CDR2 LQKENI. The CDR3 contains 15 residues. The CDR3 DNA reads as TGTGCCAGCTCACCAGGAGCGGGAGTTGGCAATGAGCAGTTCTTC. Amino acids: CASSPGAGVGNEQFF.

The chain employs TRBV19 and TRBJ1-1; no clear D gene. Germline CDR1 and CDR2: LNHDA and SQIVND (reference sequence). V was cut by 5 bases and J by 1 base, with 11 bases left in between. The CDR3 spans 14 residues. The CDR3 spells CASSSIGGNTEAFF. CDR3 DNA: TGTGCCAGTAGTTCCATCGGAGGGAACACTGAAGCTTTCTTT.

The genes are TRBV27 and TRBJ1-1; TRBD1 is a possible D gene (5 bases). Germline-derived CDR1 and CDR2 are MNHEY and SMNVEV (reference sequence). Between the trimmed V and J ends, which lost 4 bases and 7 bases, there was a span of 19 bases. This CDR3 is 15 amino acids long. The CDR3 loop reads CASSSLVGHDLEAFF. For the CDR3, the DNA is TGTGCCAGCAGTTCATTGGTGGGGCATGACCTTGAAGCTTTCTTT.

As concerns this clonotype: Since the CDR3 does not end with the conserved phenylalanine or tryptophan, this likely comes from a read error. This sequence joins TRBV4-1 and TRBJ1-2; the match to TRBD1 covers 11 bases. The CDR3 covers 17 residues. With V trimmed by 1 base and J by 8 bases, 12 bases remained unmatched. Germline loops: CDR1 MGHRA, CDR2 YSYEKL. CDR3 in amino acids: CASSQVQAGQGAGGYTS. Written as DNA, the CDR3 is TGCGCCAGCAGCCAAGTCCAAGCCGGACAGGGGGCGGGGGGCTACACCTCC.

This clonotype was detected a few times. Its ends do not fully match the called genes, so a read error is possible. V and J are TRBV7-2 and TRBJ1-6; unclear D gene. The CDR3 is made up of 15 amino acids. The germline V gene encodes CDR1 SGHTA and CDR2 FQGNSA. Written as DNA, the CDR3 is TGTGCCAGCAGTTTAGAAGGGTCCTACAATTCACCCCTCCACTTT. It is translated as CASSLEGSYNSPLHF. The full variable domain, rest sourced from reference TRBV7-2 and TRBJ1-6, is GAGVSQSPSNKVTEKGKDVELRCDPISGHTALYWYRQSLGQGLEFLIYFQGNSAPDKSGLPSDRFSAERTGGSVSTLTIQRTQQEDSAVYLCASSLEGSYNSPLHFGNGTRLTVT.

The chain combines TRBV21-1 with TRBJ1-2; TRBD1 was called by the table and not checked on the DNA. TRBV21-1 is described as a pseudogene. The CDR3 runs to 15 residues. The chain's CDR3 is CASSGGLGGSPGYTF. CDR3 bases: TGTGCCAGCAGCGGTGGCCTAGGGGGATCCCCGGGCTACACCTTC.

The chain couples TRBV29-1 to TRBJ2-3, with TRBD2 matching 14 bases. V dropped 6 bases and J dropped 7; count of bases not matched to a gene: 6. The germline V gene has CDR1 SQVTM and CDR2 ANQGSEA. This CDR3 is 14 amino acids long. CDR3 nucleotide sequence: TGCAGCGTGGGACTAGCGGGAGTGATCCATACGCAGTATTTT. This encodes CSVGLAGVIHTQYF.